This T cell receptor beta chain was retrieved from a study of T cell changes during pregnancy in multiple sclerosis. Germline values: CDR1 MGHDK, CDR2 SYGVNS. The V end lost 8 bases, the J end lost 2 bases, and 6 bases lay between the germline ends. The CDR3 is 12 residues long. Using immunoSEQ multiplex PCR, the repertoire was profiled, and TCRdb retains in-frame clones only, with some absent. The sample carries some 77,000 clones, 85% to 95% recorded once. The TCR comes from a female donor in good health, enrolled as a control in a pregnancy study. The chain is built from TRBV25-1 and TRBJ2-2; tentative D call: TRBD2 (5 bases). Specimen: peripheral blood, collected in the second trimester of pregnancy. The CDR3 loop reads CASGGNTGELFF. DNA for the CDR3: TGTGCCAGCGGAGGTAACACCGGGGAGCTGTTTTTT. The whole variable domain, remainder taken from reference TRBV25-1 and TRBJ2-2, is EADIYQTPRYLVIGTGKKITLECSQTMGHDKMYWYQQDPGMELHLIHYSYGVNSTEKGDLSSESTVSRIRTEHFPLTLESARPSHTSQYLCASGGNTGELFFGEGSRLTVL.